What follows is one T cell receptor beta chain and its context. Its target is unknown. The CDR3 is 17 residues long. Germline lookup yields CDR1 MNHEY and CDR2 SMNVEV (reference sequence). The ends were cut back, 6 bases at V and 0 bases at J, with 19 bases in the middle. The data derive from a study of cytomegalovirus exposure and HLA in healthy donors. Study results and caveats: The authors assumed roughly uniform sequencing depth across donors for presence/absence analyses.

It was with 60 Vbeta and 13 Jbeta primers that the PCR ran. The repertoire was sequenced with immunoSEQ multiplex PCR; TCRdb's copy has only in-frame clones and lacks some. The sample contains around 150,000 clones, more than 60% of which appear only once. The TCR was taken from a man aged 25 to 40 in good health and CMV-seropositive. The J gene is TRBJ2-3, the V gene TRBV27; possible D gene TRBD2, 6 bases. Sequenced sample: PBMCs. Here the CDR3 reads CASSPSRASDSTDTQYF. CDR3 bases: TGTGCCAGCAGCCCGAGTCGGGCTAGCGATAGCACAGATACGCAGTATTTT.